This T cell receptor beta chain comes out of a study of blood T cell repertoires in COVID-19. Assay: immunoSEQ multiplex PCR; the TCRdb copy retains only in-frame clones and omits some. The data show about 100,000 clones, over 75% seen once. Per germline, CDR1 MNHNS and CDR2 SASEGT. Trimming shortened V by 1 base and J by 0 bases, and 13 bases separated the two germline ends. This CDR3 has 16 amino acids. This receptor was obtained from a man between 65 and 79 years old with active or convalescent COVID-19. The sequencing sample was made of peripheral blood. The genes are TRBV6-1 and TRBJ2-7; possible D gene TRBD2, 6 bases. The CDR3 is CASSEVPYGSSYEQYF. CDR3 bases: TGTGCCAGCAGTGAAGTCCCGTACGGGAGCTCCTACGAGCAGTACTTC.